The 30 T cell receptor beta chains listed next were all sequenced from one sample in a study of T-cell memory formation after mild COVID-19. TCRdb used MiXCR to reprocess the 5' RACE reads, holding one entry per CDR3 protein. The data show around 320,000 distinct CDR3 sequences, 13% to 15% seen once. The specimen was PBMCs or a T cell subset sorted from them (not recorded which). These receptor sequences come from a man between 18 and 29 years old who had mild COVID-19 (a few samples of this study predate the infection). Cell type and time point are not known.

This clonotype was seen a few times. The chain carries TRBV5-1 and TRBJ2-2; 7 positions match TRBD2. The V gene's germline CDR1 is SGHRS and CDR2 YFSETQ. This CDR3 contains 16 residues. The trim removed 0 bases at V and 6 bases at J, leaving 8 bases unmatched. This CDR3 reads CASSLVPVGGAGELFF. CDR3 DNA: TGCGCCAGCAGCTTGGTCCCCGTGGGAGGGGCCGGGGAGCTGTTTTTT.

The V call is TRBV11-2, the J call TRBJ2-2; TRBD2 matches 10 bases. Germline-derived CDR1 and CDR2 are SGHAT and FQNNGV. The CDR3 has 16 amino acids. J gave up 1 base and V 5 bases, and 4 bases lay outside the gene matches. CDR3 amino acids: CASSPRTSGNTGELFF. CDR3 nucleotide sequence: TGTGCCAGCAGCCCGAGGACTAGCGGGAACACCGGGGAGCTGTTTTTT.

The V call is TRBV24-1, the J call TRBJ1-2, with D hard to call. The germline CDR1 and CDR2 sequences are KGHDR and SFDVKD. V shed 4 bases and J shed 5 bases, with 13 bases lying between them. The CDR3 loop spans 14 amino acids. The CDR3 DNA reads TGTGCCACCAGTGACCCCCCCCAGGTATATGGCTACACCTTC. Residues: CATSDPPQVYGYTF.

The V call is TRBV6-6, the J call TRBJ2-5; 11 positions agree with TRBD2. The J segment lost 5 bases and the V segment lost 5 bases, leaving 13 bases of the junction unmatched. Germline loops: CDR1 MNHNY, CDR2 SVGAGI (reference sequence). CDR3 length: 17 residues. As DNA, the CDR3 is TGTGCCAGCAGTCGCCCACTAGCGGGGGACGCCCCGGAGACCCAGTACTTC. Residues: CASSRPLAGDAPETQYF.

There are many counts of this clonotype. The chain links TRBV6-5 to TRBJ2-1; TRBD1 agrees at 9 bases. The length of the CDR3 is 19 residues. Germline trimming cut 0 bases from V and 3 bases from J; bases unmatched to any gene: 12. The germline CDR1 and CDR2 sequences are MNHEY and SVGAGI. In DNA form, the CDR3 reads TGTGCCAGCAGTTACTCGTATCCACCGGGACAGGGAAACTACAATGAGCAGTTCTTC. It translates to CASSYSYPPGQGNYNEQFF.

This clonotype was detected many times. V and J are TRBV7-2 and TRBJ2-1; 9 positions agree with TRBD2. Germline assignment: CDR1 SGHTA and CDR2 FQGNSA. This CDR3 region has 15 residues. Trimming removed 5 bases from V and 8 bases from J; junction bases left unmatched: 10. The CDR3 DNA reads TGTGCCAGCAGCGTCACCGGGACTAGCACCCATGAGCAGTTCTTC. Its translation: CASSVTGTSTHEQFF.

This clonotype has just a few counts. This chain connects TRBV20-1 to TRBJ1-2; D is possibly TRBD1 (5 bases). V was clipped by 3 bases and J by 4 bases, with 24 bases between them. CDR3 length: 17 amino acids. CDR1 and CDR2 from the germline V gene are DFQATT and SNEGSKA (reference sequence). CDR3 coding DNA: TGCAGTGCTAGTCTACCTGCTATCGGGGGTTTATCCTATGGCTACACCTTC. Amino acid sequence: CSASLPAIGGLSYGYTF.

This clonotype came up a few times. This chain connects TRBV24-1 to TRBJ2-5; 10 bases are shared with TRBD1. Per germline, CDR1 KGHDR and CDR2 SFDVKD. With 9 bases clipped from V and 4 bases from J, the junction kept 7 bases outside the gene matches. This CDR3 contains 14 residues. CDR3 amino acids: CATRGTGARETQYF. CDR3 DNA sequence: TGTGCCACCCGGGGGACAGGGGCGCGAGAGACCCAGTACTTC.

The rearrangement links TRBV4-1 to TRBJ1-1; the D gene is possibly TRBD1 (5 bases). The CDR3 covers 14 residues. V was trimmed by 5 bases and J by 1 base, leaving 11 bases between them. Germline assignment: CDR1 MGHRA and CDR2 YSYEKL. The CDR3 DNA is TGCGCCAGCAGCTGGACGGGGCAGAACACTGAAGCTTTCTTT. This codes for CASSWTGQNTEAFF.

The gene calls are TRBV6-2 or TRBV6-3 and TRBJ1-5; maybe TRBD1 (5 bases). The CDR3 consists of 13 residues. Germline CDR1 and CDR2: MNHEY and SVGEGT. The V end lost 5 bases, the J end lost 4 bases, and 9 bases lay between the germline ends. The CDR3 DNA reads TGTGCCAGCAGTACGGGGGAGAATCAGCCCCAGCATTTT. Translating it yields CASSTGENQPQHF.

The chain is built from TRBV5-1 and TRBJ1-2, with 9 bases aligning to TRBD1. V dropped 4 bases and J dropped 4; count of bases not matched to a gene: 8. The CDR3 runs to 15 residues. CDR1 is SGHRS and CDR2 is YFSETQ in the germline V gene. This CDR3 reads CASSPGQGVPYGYTF. The CDR3 DNA reads as TGCGCCAGCAGCCCGGGACAGGGTGTCCCCTATGGCTACACCTTC.

The chain uses TRBV7-2 and TRBJ2-7; TRBD2 matches 7 bases. Trimming cost V 2 bases and J 6 bases; bases outside gene matches: 4. The germline V gene encodes CDR1 SGHTA and CDR2 FQGNSA. This CDR3 region has 13 residues. CDR3 DNA: TGTGCCAGCAGCTTAACGGGACTACTCGAGCAGTACTTC. This translates into CASSLTGLLEQYF.

The V call is TRBV20-1, the J call TRBJ2-7; a weak D match, TRBD2 (5 bases). CDR1 DFQATT and CDR2 SNEGSKA come from the germline V gene (reference sequence). This CDR3 is 13 amino acids long. The V end lost 1 base, the J end lost 3 bases, and 10 bases lay between the germline ends. The CDR3 coding sequence is TGCAGTGCTAGAGGAGGGATTGGCTACGAGCAGTACGTC. Its translation: CSARGGIGYEQYV.

This clonotype appeared a few times. This rearrangement joins TRBV14 to TRBJ2-7; TRBD2 is a possible D gene (7 bases). The CDR3 is 18 amino acids. Germline V CDR1 and CDR2: SGHDN, FVKESK. V gave up 4 bases and J gave up 2 bases, with 24 bases separating them. The CDR3 sequence is CASSPLAGAPERAYEQYV. CDR3 DNA: TGTGCCAGCAGCCCACTGGCGGGGGCCCCCGAAAGAGCCTACGAGCAGTACGTC.

This clonotype showed up just a few times. V is TRBV20-1 and J is TRBJ2-7; D uncertain. This CDR3 has 12 residues. V was clipped by 0 bases and J by 6 bases, with 9 bases between them. The germline CDR1 and CDR2 sequences are DFQATT and SNEGSKA (reference sequence). The CDR3 spells CSAREGLSEQYF. The DNA of the CDR3 is TGCAGTGCTAGAGAGGGCTTGTCCGAGCAGTACTTC.

This clonotype was counted ten times or more. The V gene is TRBV5-1, the J gene TRBJ2-1; 8 bases fit TRBD2. The germline gives CDR1 SGHRS, CDR2 YFSETQ. CDR3 length: 13 amino acids. Trimming at V came to 10 bases and at J to 2 bases, leaving 5 bases not matched to a gene. The CDR3: CAASGGPYNEQFF. The CDR3 nucleotides read TGCGCCGCCAGCGGGGGACCCTACAATGAGCAGTTCTTC.

This clonotype was detected only a few times. CDR3 protein: CASSLALGGTEAFF. DNA for the CDR3: TGTGCCAGCAGCTTAGCCTTGGGGGGCACTGAAGCTTTCTTT. V is TRBV7-2 and J is TRBJ1-1, with D possibly being TRBD1 (5 bases). The V end was cut by 0 bases, the J end by 4 bases, with 9 bases between. CDR1 and CDR2 from the germline V gene are SGHTA and FQGNSA. CDR3 size: 14 residues.

The chain has TRBV4-1 and TRBJ1-5, with D hard to call. The CDR3 extends over 17 amino acids. From germline, CDR1 is MGHRA and CDR2 YSYEKL. V was clipped by 0 bases and J by 0 bases, with 12 bases between them. CDR3 in DNA: TGCGCCAGCAGCCAAGATATAAGGGTTAATAGCAATCAGCCCCAGCATTTT. Protein sequence: CASSQDIRVNSNQPQHF.

This clonotype has a handful of counts. The chain has TRBV12-3 or TRBV12-4 and TRBJ2-6; 8 bases line up with TRBD1. V trimming: 6 bases; J trimming: 1 base; junction bases outside the gene matches: 2. The CDR3 contains 15 residues. The DNA of the CDR3 is TGTGCCAGCAGCGGACAGGGTTCTGGGGCCAACGTCCTGACTTTC. Encoded protein: CASSGQGSGANVLTF.

This clonotype was picked up a small number of times. The CDR3 region is CDGGELTDTQYF. Written as DNA, the CDR3 is TGCGACGGTGGCGAACTCACAGATACGCAGTATTTT. The gene calls are TRBV23-1 and TRBJ2-3; no definite D call. TRBV23-1 is an ORF; its function is uncertain. The CDR3 sequence is 12 residues long.

This clonotype appeared many times. For the CDR3, the DNA is TGCAGTGCTAGAGGGTCCCTTAACACTGAAGCTTTCTTT. This translates into CSARGSLNTEAFF. The chain couples TRBV20-1 to TRBJ1-1, with D hard to call. There are 13 residues in the CDR3. V was pared by 1 base and J by 2 bases, with 8 bases between. Germline CDR1 DFQATT, CDR2 SNEGSKA (reference sequence).

This clonotype has a handful of counts. V is TRBV11-2 and J is TRBJ1-2; D uncertain. CDR1 is SGHAT, CDR2 FQNNGV, per germline. This CDR3 spans 16 amino acids. Trimming took off 3 bases at V and 2 bases at J, with 16 bases between the two ends. CDR3: CASSLGYGERNYGYTF. The CDR3 nucleotides are TGTGCCAGCAGCTTGGGGTATGGCGAAAGAAACTATGGCTACACCTTC.

This clonotype showed up just a few times. This rearrangement joins TRBV7-9 to TRBJ1-6, with D possibly TRBD1 on 5 matching bases. Germline values: CDR1 SEHNR, CDR2 FQNEAQ (reference sequence). Trimming removed 6 bases at V and 7 bases at J, with 16 bases between. The length of the CDR3 is 15 residues. DNA of the CDR3: TGTGCCAGCAGTCAAAATCAGGGAAAAAATTCACCCCTCCACTTT. Residues: CASSQNQGKNSPLHF. Full variable domain (rest looked up from reference TRBV7-9 and TRBJ1-6): DTGVSQNPRHKITKRGQNVTFRCDPISEHNRLYWYRQTLGQGPEFLTYFQNEAQLEKSRLLSDRFSAERPKGSFSTLEIQRTEQGDSAMYLCASSQNQGKNSPLHFGNGTRLTVT.

This clonotype was observed a handful of times. The chain combines TRBV18 with TRBJ2-1; 7 bases map to TRBD1. The CDR3 consists of 13 residues. Germline values: CDR1 KGHSH, CDR2 LQKENI. V shed 9 bases and J 10 bases; nucleotides not matched to a gene: 12. As DNA, the CDR3 is TGTGCCAGTTCCGGGACAGCCAAGGTGGAGCAGTTCTTC. Amino acid sequence: CASSGTAKVEQFF.

This clonotype was seen only a few times. The J gene is TRBJ1-2, the V gene TRBV7-2; 8 bases align to TRBD1. In germline, CDR1 is SGHTA, CDR2 FQGNSA. After removal of 6 bases from V and 6 bases from J, the junction contained 6 bases not matched to a gene. The CDR3 spans 13 residues. As DNA, the CDR3 is TGTGCCAGCAGTTTCGACAGGGGAGATGGCTACACCTTC. Protein product: CASSFDRGDGYTF.

V and J are TRBV12-3 or TRBV12-4 and TRBJ1-4; TRBD1 might be the D (6 bases). Trimming removed 4 bases from V and 5 bases from J, with 17 bases in between. The CDR3 is 16 residues long. The CDR3 region is CASSSRRRGVNEKLFF. Here the CDR3 DNA reads TGTGCCAGCAGTTCCCGCCGCAGGGGAGTGAATGAAAAACTGTTTTTT.

The chain uses TRBV5-1 and TRBJ2-5; tentatively, D is TRBD1 or TRBD2 (5 bases each). The V gene's germline CDR1 is SGHRS and CDR2 YFSETQ. The CDR3 totals 15 residues. Trimming took off 7 bases at V and 2 bases at J, with 18 bases between the two ends. The CDR3 nucleotides are TGCGCCAGCGGTGAGGGGTCCGGGATACAAGAGACCCAGTACTTC. Amino acid sequence: CASGEGSGIQETQYF.

This clonotype was observed a few times. The chain carries TRBV19 and TRBJ2-1; D could derive from TRBD1 or TRBD2 (5 bases each). Looked up from germline, CDR1 is LNHDA and CDR2 is SQIVND (reference sequence). V lost 3 bases to trimming and J lost 7 bases, with 10 bases between them. The CDR3 length is 13 residues. The CDR3 is CASSMGPRNEQFF. The CDR3 DNA follows: TGTGCCAGTAGTATGGGACCACGGAATGAGCAGTTCTTC.

This clonotype was found many times. The chain has TRBV9 and TRBJ1-4; tentatively, D is TRBD1 (5 bases). V was clipped by 2 bases and J by 6 bases, with 11 bases between them. Germline-derived CDR1 and CDR2 are SGDLS and YYNGEE. The CDR3 contains 14 residues. This chain's CDR3 is CASSVSQGDEKLFF. The CDR3 nucleotides are TGTGCCAGCAGCGTTTCTCAGGGAGATGAAAAACTGTTTTTT.

The V call is TRBV5-1, the J call TRBJ2-5, with a possible D match to TRBD2 (5 bases). Germline CDR1 is SGHRS and CDR2 is YFSETQ. CDR3 length equals 16 residues. Trimming removed 0 bases from V and 5 bases from J, with 17 bases in between. The CDR3 loop reads CASSLVSDPRRETQYF. The DNA for the CDR3 is TGCGCCAGCAGCTTGGTGTCGGACCCCAGGAGGGAGACCCAGTACTTC.